Each of the 32 T cell receptor beta chains below was sequenced from the same sample in a study of T cell responses to AZD1222 COVID-19 vaccine. Assay used: immunoSEQ multiplex PCR; TCRdb lists only in-frame clones, some missing. Here the sample spans 110,000 or so clones, about 85% being singletons. This specimen consisted of peripheral blood, obtained 28 days after the second AZD1222 dose. These receptors all stem from an adult who received the AZD1222 COVID-19 vaccine.

This clone was recorded once. CDR3 amino acids: CSVGTRETQYF. CDR3 DNA: TGCAGTGTAGGGACGAGGGAGACCCAGTACTTC. The genes are TRBV20-1 and TRBJ2-5; either TRBD1 or TRBD2 may fit D (5 bases each). V was shortened by 7 bases and J by 5 bases, with 11 bases between the two germline ends. There are 11 residues in the CDR3. The V gene's germline CDR1 is DFQATT and CDR2 SNEGSKA (reference sequence).

CDR3 nucleotides: TGTGCCAGCACGTCTGCGGGCCCCACCGGGGAGCTGTTTTTT. Protein sequence: CASTSAGPTGELFF. This sequence joins TRBV6-5 and TRBJ2-2; tentative D call: TRBD2 (5 bases). This CDR3 is built from 14 residues. V dropped 7 bases and J dropped 4 bases, with 13 bases sitting between them. CDR1 is MNHEY and CDR2 is SVGAGI in the germline V gene.

V is TRBV27 and J is TRBJ2-1; 14 bases match TRBD2. V trimming: 5 bases; J trimming: 4 bases; junction bases outside the gene matches: 10. The CDR3 is made up of 18 amino acids. Germline V gene data show CDR1 as MNHEY and CDR2 as SMNVEV (reference sequence). The DNA for the CDR3 is TGTGCCAGCAGTCTGGATCAGGGACTAGCGGGGGCATACAATGAGCAGTTCTTC. This codes for CASSLDQGLAGAYNEQFF.

V is TRBV9 and J is TRBJ1-2, with D perhaps matching TRBD1 (6 bases). Trimming pared 4 bases from V and 0 bases from J, leaving 22 bases between. Germline V gives CDR1 SGDLS, CDR2 YYNGEE. The CDR3 sequence is 18 residues long. This CDR3 reads CASSPRGGTRGTNYGYTF. Here the CDR3 DNA reads TGTGCCAGCAGCCCCCGAGGGGGGACGAGGGGGACTAACTATGGCTACACCTTC. The full variable domain, its missing parts supplied by reference TRBV9 and TRBJ1-2, is DSGVTQTPKHLITATGQRVTLRCSPRSGDLSVYWYQQSLDQGLQFLIQYYNGEERAKGNILERFSAQQFPDLHSELNLSSLELGDSALYFCASSPRGGTRGTNYGYTFGSGTRLTVV.

V gene TRBV25-1 combines with J gene TRBJ1-4, with TRBD1 matching 8 bases. The V gene end was trimmed by 3 bases and the J gene end by 7 bases; junction bases not matched to a gene: 7. Germline CDR1 and CDR2: MGHDK and SYGVNS. The CDR3 contains 15 residues. CDR3 amino acids: CASSDRTGKGEKLFF. The CDR3 DNA is TGTGCCAGCAGTGATCGGACAGGGAAAGGTGAAAAACTGTTTTTT.

This clone has a handful of counts. The chain employs TRBV29-1 and TRBJ2-7; possibly TRBD2 for D (6 bases). This CDR3 contains 13 residues. The germline V and J ends were trimmed by 1 base and 4 bases, with 11 bases remaining between them. Germline V gives CDR1 SQVTM, CDR2 ANQGSEA. This CDR3 is CSVEGPSDYEQYF. The DNA of the CDR3 is TGCAGCGTTGAAGGACCTAGCGATTACGAGCAGTACTTC.

The chain joins TRBV12-2 to TRBJ1-4; the table assigns TRBD1, which was not confirmed against the DNA. TRBV12-2 is described as a pseudogene. The CDR3 sequence is 15 residues long. CDR3 sequence: CASRPSEGAREKLFF. The CDR3 nucleotides are TGTGCAAGTCGCCCAAGCGAAGGGGCGCGGGAAAAACTGTTTTTT.

This clone was observed a handful of times. The chain is built from TRBV14 and TRBJ2-7; D possibly corresponds to TRBD1 (5 bases). In germline, CDR1 is SGHDN, CDR2 FVKESK. This CDR3 comprises 16 residues. Trimming left V 0 bases short and J 0 bases short, with 12 bases between. CDR3 nucleotide sequence: TGTGCCAGCAGCCAAGATTTACAGGCAAGCTCCTACGAGCAGTACTTC. Translating gives CASSQDLQASSYEQYF.

The V call is TRBV13, the J call TRBJ2-7, with D maybe TRBD2 (6 bases). The CDR3 has 13 residues. CDR1 and CDR2 (germline): PRHDT, FYEKMQ (reference sequence). With 4 bases removed from V and 7 bases from J, the gap between germline ends came to 14 bases. The CDR3 region is CASSSMGGREQYF. Here the CDR3 DNA reads TGTGCCAGCAGCTCTATGGGGGGAAGGGAGCAGTACTTC.

CDR3 nucleotides: TGTGCCAGCAGCTTAGGGTACAGGGGTTCCTATAATTCACCCCTCCACTTT. Residues: CASSLGYRGSYNSPLHF. The rearrangement joins TRBV11-3 to TRBJ1-6; 7 bases are a match to TRBD1. There are 17 residues in the CDR3. Trimming cost V 1 base and J 1 base; bases outside gene matches: 4. Per the germline V gene, CDR1 is SGHNT and CDR2 is YENEEA.

V usage is TRBV27 and J usage is TRBJ1-4; 9 positions match TRBD1. Per the germline V gene, CDR1 is MNHEY and CDR2 is SMNVEV (reference sequence). The CDR3 spans 12 residues. V was clipped by 8 bases and J by 6 bases; unmatched bases: 1. The CDR3 spells CASRQGDEKLFF. CDR3 bases: TGTGCCAGCCGACAGGGGGATGAAAAACTGTTTTTT.

The chain carries TRBV5-1 and TRBJ2-5, with a tentative D call TRBD2 (6 bases). V lost 7 bases and J 4 bases, leaving 8 bases between the germline ends. The CDR3 is 11 residues long. CDR1 is SGHRS, CDR2 YFSETQ, per germline. Here the CDR3 reads CASWRGETQYF. DNA of the CDR3: TGCGCCAGCTGGAGGGGAGAGACCCAGTACTTC.

The chain joins TRBV15 to TRBJ2-1, with a tentative D call TRBD1 (5 bases). Germline values: CDR1 LNHNV, CDR2 YYDKDF (reference sequence). This CDR3 has 13 residues. The ends were cut back, 3 bases at V and 9 bases at J, with 12 bases in the middle. This CDR3 is CATSRDQGGEQFF. CDR3 DNA: TGTGCCACCAGCAGGGACCAGGGCGGTGAGCAGTTCTTC.

The V gene is TRBV6-4, the J gene TRBJ1-4; TRBD1 might be the D (5 bases). V was cut by 6 bases and J by 8 bases, with 16 bases left in between. This CDR3 has 14 residues. Germline CDR1 MRHNA, CDR2 SNTAGT. As DNA, the CDR3 is TGTGCCAGCAGGCCGCGGGGCCTACGGGAAAAACTGTTTTTT. Translating it yields CASRPRGLREKLFF.

Ten or more counts support this clone. The chain joins TRBV30 to TRBJ2-2, with D unresolved. Germline CDR1 reads GTSNPN; CDR2 reads SVGIG (reference sequence). This CDR3 has 13 amino acids. V was trimmed by 3 bases and J by 2 bases, leaving 7 bases between them. CDR3 protein: CAWRQPNTGELFF. DNA for the CDR3: TGTGCCTGGAGGCAGCCTAACACCGGGGAGCTGTTTTTT.

The chain combines TRBV5-1 with TRBJ1-2; D is undetermined. The ends were cut back, 0 bases at V and 6 bases at J, with 12 bases in the middle. CDR3 size: 14 residues. Germline V gene data show CDR1 as SGHRS and CDR2 as YFSETQ. This CDR3 reads CASSLARREDGYTF. In DNA form, the CDR3 reads TGCGCCAGCAGCTTGGCCAGGAGGGAGGATGGCTACACCTTC.

The V gene is TRBV15, the J gene TRBJ1-5; 11 nucleotides match TRBD1. This CDR3 is 17 amino acids long. Per germline, CDR1 LNHNV and CDR2 YYDKDF (reference sequence). V shed 7 bases, J shed 0 bases, and the junction held 8 bases outside the gene matches. The CDR3: CATKGTGGSYSNQPQHF. CDR3 nucleotides: TGTGCCACCAAAGGGACAGGGGGGTCTTATAGCAATCAGCCCCAGCATTTT.

The chain is built from TRBV2 and TRBJ1-2; D is uncertain. CDR3 length: 13 residues. Trimming removed 6 bases at V and 8 bases at J, with 16 bases between. Germline V gene lookup returns CDR1 SNHLY and CDR2 FYNNEI. The CDR3 DNA sequence: TGTGCCAGCAGGGACCCCGGATGGGTCGGCTACACCTTC. Translated: CASRDPGWVGYTF.

This clone was detected only once. The chain carries TRBV29-1 and TRBJ1-2, with 12 nucleotides matching TRBD1. The V gene's germline CDR1 is SQVTM and CDR2 ANQGSEA. Trimming took 7 bases from V and 7 from J; bases not matched to a gene: 4. This CDR3 comprises 12 residues. CDR3 loop: CSGGTGGGGYTF. The CDR3 nucleotides are TGCAGCGGCGGGACAGGGGGCGGTGGCTACACCTTC.

This sequence joins TRBV7-3 and TRBJ2-5, with a weak D call TRBD2 (7 bases). The ends were cut back, 2 bases at V and 5 bases at J, with 15 bases in the middle. The length of the CDR3 is 15 residues. Germline CDR1 is SGHTA and CDR2 is FQGTGA. CDR3 sequence (DNA): TGTGCCAGCAGCTTATATGGGGGGGCTGGTGAGACCCAGTACTTC. Translated: CASSLYGGAGETQYF.

This chain links TRBV4-2 with TRBJ1-2; D may be TRBD1 (5 bases). CDR3 length equals 14 residues. From germline, CDR1 is LGHNA and CDR2 YNFKEQ. V lost 0 bases and J lost 8, with 13 bases in between. The CDR3 sequence is CASSQEGAVGGYTF. Here the CDR3 DNA reads TGTGCCAGCAGCCAAGAAGGGGCCGTTGGAGGCTACACCTTC.

V gene TRBV5-1 combines with J gene TRBJ2-2; a possible D gene is TRBD2 (5 bases). Trimming removed 2 bases from V and 0 bases from J, with 14 bases in between. CDR1 and CDR2 from the germline V gene are SGHRS and YFSETQ. The length of the CDR3 is 17 residues. CDR3 region: CASSLVPGLANTGELFF. The CDR3, as DNA: TGCGCCAGCAGCTTAGTACCAGGACTCGCGAACACCGGGGAGCTGTTTTTT.

This chain joins TRBV3-1 (or the pseudogene TRBV3-2) and TRBJ2-2; D remains unclear. From germline, CDR1 is LGHDT and CDR2 YNNKEL (reference sequence). V was cut by 5 bases and J by 2 bases, with 12 bases left in between. The CDR3 totals 15 residues. The CDR3 sequence is CASSYQARNTGELFF. The CDR3 region has the DNA TGTGCCAGCAGCTACCAGGCCCGAAACACCGGGGAGCTGTTTTTT.

Sample share makes this clone medium-sized. The chain uses TRBV10-3 and TRBJ1-5; no clear D. The CDR3 totals 14 residues. V gave up 4 bases and J gave up 4 bases, with 11 bases separating them. In germline, CDR1 is ENHRY, CDR2 SYGVKD. The CDR3 coding sequence is TGTGCCATCAGTGGGGCGGGGAGTAATCAGCCCCAGCATTTT. Translation: CAISGAGSNQPQHF.

This chain connects TRBV3-1 (or the pseudogene TRBV3-2) to TRBJ2-2, with a weak D call TRBD1 (5 bases). V lost 3 bases to trimming and J lost 5 bases, with 13 bases between them. The CDR3 is 15 amino acids. Looked up from germline, CDR1 is LGHDT and CDR2 is YNNKEL (reference sequence). CDR3 in amino acids: CASSHLTERTGELFF. In nucleotides, the CDR3 is TGTGCCAGCAGCCATTTGACAGAGAGGACCGGGGAGCTGTTTTTT.

J is TRBJ2-7 and V is TRBV5-1; D gene uncertain. V lost 0 bases and J lost 0, with 7 bases in between. Germline lookup yields CDR1 SGHRS and CDR2 YFSETQ. This CDR3 comprises 14 residues. CDR3 bases: TGCGCCAGCAGCTTGGGCCAGGTCTCCTACGAGCAGTACTTC. Its protein product is CASSLGQVSYEQYF. Complete variable domain (other parts from reference TRBV5-1 and TRBJ2-7): KAGVTQTPRYLIKTRGQQVTLSCSPISGHRSVSWYQQTPGQGLQFLFEYFSETQRNKGNFPGRFSGRQFSNSRSEMNVSTLELGDSALYLCASSLGQVSYEQYFGPGTRLTVT.

The V call is TRBV6-5, the J call TRBJ1-2, with D maybe TRBD1 (6 bases). Germline V gene sequence: CDR1 MNHEY, CDR2 SVGAGI. V lost 5 bases, J lost 6 bases, and 16 bases lay in between. The CDR3 runs to 14 residues. CDR3 sequence: CASSPETGSDGYTF. For the CDR3, the DNA is TGTGCCAGCAGTCCCGAAACAGGGTCTGATGGCTACACCTTC.

Only one count was recorded for this clone. The gene calls are TRBV5-6 and TRBJ2-1, with D possibly being TRBD2 (6 bases). Germline V gene lookup returns CDR1 SGHDT and CDR2 YYEEEE. The ends were cut back, 0 bases at V and 2 bases at J, with 12 bases in the middle. There are 16 residues in the CDR3. The CDR3 loop reads CASSLDRGATYNEQFF. The CDR3 DNA sequence: TGTGCCAGCAGCTTGGATCGCGGGGCCACCTACAATGAGCAGTTCTTC.

The V gene is TRBV4-1, the J gene TRBJ1-2; 7 nucleotides line up with TRBD1. Germline assignment: CDR1 MGHRA and CDR2 YSYEKL. Losses at the gene ends were 4 bases for V and 4 bases for J; bases not matched to a gene: 6. This CDR3 has 14 amino acids. CDR3 bases: TGCGCCAGCAGCCCAGGAAGGACAGGCTATGGCTACACCTTC. It translates to CASSPGRTGYGYTF.

V gene TRBV11-2 combines with J gene TRBJ2-7; D is undetermined. V was pared by 2 bases and J by 2 bases, with 13 bases between. Germline V CDR1 and CDR2: SGHAT, FQNNGV. The CDR3 length is 15 residues. CDR3 residues: CASSLRVGRAYEQYF. The DNA of the CDR3 is TGTGCCAGCAGCTTAAGGGTGGGCAGAGCCTACGAGCAGTACTTC.

CDR3 sequence reads: CASSLTQGYGSDTQYF. The CDR3 nucleotides read TGTGCCAGTAGTTTAACACAGGGGTATGGGTCAGATACGCAGTATTTT. V usage is TRBV19 and J usage is TRBJ2-3, with 7 bases fitting TRBD1. Germline CDR1 LNHDA, CDR2 SQIVND (reference sequence). This CDR3 has 16 amino acids. With V trimmed by 5 bases and J by 4 bases, 12 bases remained unmatched.

The J gene is TRBJ2-2, the V gene TRBV11-3, with 7 bases fitting TRBD2. V lost 5 bases, J lost 1 base, and 4 bases stayed unmatched. The CDR3 runs 15 residues. Germline-derived CDR1 and CDR2 are SGHNT and YENEEA. The CDR3 protein is CASSPGGGNTGELFF. CDR3 nucleotide sequence: TGTGCCAGCAGCCCCGGCGGGGGGAACACCGGGGAGCTGTTTTTT.